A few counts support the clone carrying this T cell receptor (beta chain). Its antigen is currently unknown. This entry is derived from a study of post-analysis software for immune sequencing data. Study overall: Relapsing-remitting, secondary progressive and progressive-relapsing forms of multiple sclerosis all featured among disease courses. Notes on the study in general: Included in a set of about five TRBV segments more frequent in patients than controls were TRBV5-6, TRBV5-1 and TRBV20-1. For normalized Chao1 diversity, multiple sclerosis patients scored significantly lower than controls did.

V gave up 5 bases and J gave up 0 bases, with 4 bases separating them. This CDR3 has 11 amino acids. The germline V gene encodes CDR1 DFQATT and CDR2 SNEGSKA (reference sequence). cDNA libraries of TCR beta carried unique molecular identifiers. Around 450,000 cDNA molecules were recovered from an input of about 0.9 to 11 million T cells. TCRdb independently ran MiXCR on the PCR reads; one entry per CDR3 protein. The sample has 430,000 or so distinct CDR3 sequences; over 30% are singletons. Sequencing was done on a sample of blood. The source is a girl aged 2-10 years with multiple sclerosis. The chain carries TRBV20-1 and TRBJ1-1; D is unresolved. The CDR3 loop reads CSAALNTEAFF. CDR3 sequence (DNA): TGCAGTGCTGCGTTGAACACTGAAGCTTTCTTT.